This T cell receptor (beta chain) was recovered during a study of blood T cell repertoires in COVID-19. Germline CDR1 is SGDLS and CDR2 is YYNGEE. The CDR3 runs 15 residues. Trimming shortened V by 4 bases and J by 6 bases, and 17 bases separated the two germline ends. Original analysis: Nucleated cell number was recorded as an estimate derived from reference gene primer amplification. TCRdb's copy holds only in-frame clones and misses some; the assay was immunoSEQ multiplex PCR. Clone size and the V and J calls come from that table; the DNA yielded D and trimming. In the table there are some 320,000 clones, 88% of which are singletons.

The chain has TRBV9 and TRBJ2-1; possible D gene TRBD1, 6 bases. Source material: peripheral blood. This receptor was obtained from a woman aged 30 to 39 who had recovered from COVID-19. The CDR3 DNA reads TGTGCCAGCAGCCCGTTCGCAGGGGCAATCAATGAGCAGTTCTTC. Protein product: CASSPFAGAINEQFF.